A single sample is the source of the 23 T cell receptor beta chains below, sequenced in a study of graft-versus-host responses after intestinal transplantation. Their antigens are not known. Profiling relied on immunoSEQ multiplex PCR, and the TCRdb table lists in-frame clones only, not all of them. Of fewer than 110,000 clones listed, 87% were seen once; the top ten hold approximately 0.76%. The sample was unstimulated CD4+ T cells sorted from spleen or lymph node cells, taken before transplant. These TCRs come from a human donor who was the organ donor for an intestinal transplant.

The chain employs TRBV19 and TRBJ1-5; no definite D call. This CDR3 is built from 15 residues. The germline V gene has CDR1 LNHDA and CDR2 SQIVND (reference sequence). The V end was cut by 5 bases, the J end by 0 bases, with 11 bases between. The CDR3 DNA sequence: TGTGCCAGTAGTGCCCCGGGCTATAGCAATCAGCCCCAGCATTTT. Protein sequence: CASSAPGYSNQPQHF. Complete variable domain (other parts from reference TRBV19 and TRBJ1-5): DGGITQSPKYLFRKEGQNVTLSCEQNLNHDAMYWYRQDPGQGLRLIYYSQIVNDFQKGDIAEGYSVSREKKESFPLTVTSAQKNPTAFYLCASSAPGYSNQPQHFGDGTRLSIL.

This sequence joins TRBV5-1 and TRBJ1-1, with TRBD1 matching 7 bases. The germline CDR1 and CDR2 sequences are SGHRS and YFSETQ. This CDR3 has 16 residues. Germline trimming cut 4 bases from V and 0 bases from J; bases unmatched to any gene: 9. CDR3 bases: TGCGCCAGCAGCCCATCGACCGGGACAGTGAACACTGAAGCTTTCTTT. Encoded protein: CASSPSTGTVNTEAFF.

The chain carries TRBV25-1 and TRBJ1-1; D is unresolved. Between the trimmed V and J ends, which lost 5 bases and 5 bases, there was a span of 12 bases. Germline-derived CDR1 and CDR2 are MGHDK and SYGVNS. The CDR3 runs 13 residues. CDR3 amino acids: CASSPTAPTEAFF. CDR3 nucleotides: TGTGCCAGCAGTCCCACAGCCCCGACTGAAGCTTTCTTT.

This chain uses TRBV6-5 with TRBJ2-1, with 9 positions matching TRBD2. The CDR3 is made up of 14 amino acids. With 6 bases clipped from V and 6 bases from J, the junction kept 6 bases outside the gene matches. Germline CDR1 is MNHEY and CDR2 is SVGAGI. CDR3 protein: CASRSGGRPNEQFF. CDR3 nucleotides: TGTGCCAGCAGGAGCGGGGGGCGACCCAATGAGCAGTTCTTC.

The chain couples TRBV6-5 to TRBJ2-7; TRBD1 might be the D (5 bases). V shed 3 bases and J shed 5 bases, with 20 bases lying between them. Germline V gene sequence: CDR1 MNHEY, CDR2 SVGAGI. The CDR3 spans 16 residues. CDR3 sequence: CASSYSARAVRDEQYF. Written as DNA, the CDR3 is TGTGCCAGCAGTTATTCTGCCAGGGCGGTTCGGGACGAGCAGTACTTC.

This chain connects TRBV7-3 to TRBJ2-4; weak D call: TRBD2 (5 bases). The CDR3 extends over 13 amino acids. The germline gives CDR1 SGHTA, CDR2 FQGTGA. V was shortened by 5 bases and J by 8 bases, with 13 bases between the two germline ends. CDR3 nucleotide sequence: TGTGCCAGCAGCCGGGCCCGGCGGGACATTCAGTACTTC. It specifies CASSRARRDIQYF.

V gene TRBV18 combines with J gene TRBJ2-3, with 8 bases that match TRBD2. Trimming removed 3 bases from V and 2 bases from J; junction bases left unmatched: 13. The CDR3 contains 18 residues. The V gene's germline CDR1 is KGHSH and CDR2 LQKENI. CDR3 in DNA: TGTGCCAGCTCACCGCAACTTCGGCGCGGGGGGCTCACAGATACGCAGTATTTT. Protein product: CASSPQLRRGGLTDTQYF.

CDR3 region: CASSYDISQPQHF. DNA for the CDR3: TGTGCCAGCAGTTACGACATAAGCCAGCCCCAGCATTTT. This rearrangement joins TRBV6-5 to TRBJ1-5, with unresolved D. The germline V gene encodes CDR1 MNHEY and CDR2 SVGAGI. This CDR3 has 13 amino acids. Trimming removed 2 bases from V and 7 bases from J, with 9 bases in between.

The chain links TRBV7-6 to TRBJ2-3; 10 nucleotides agree with TRBD2. CDR1 is SGHVS, CDR2 FNYEAQ, per germline. This CDR3 has 19 amino acids. J lost 3 bases, V lost 2 bases, and 14 bases had no gene match. The CDR3 region has the DNA TGTGCCAGCAGCTTACTCTCCTTTAAGCTAGCGGGGGAGACAGATACGCAGTATTTT. This codes for CASSLLSFKLAGETDTQYF.

In DNA form, the CDR3 reads TGTGCCAGCAGCCCAGACAAGGACTACAATGAGCAGTTCTTC. Protein product: CASSPDKDYNEQFF. The chain has TRBV11-2 and TRBJ2-1; no clear D. The CDR3 sequence is 14 residues long. V lost 5 bases, J lost 3 bases, and 11 bases lay in between. CDR1 and CDR2 from the germline V gene are SGHAT and FQNNGV.

The rearrangement joins TRBV2 to TRBJ1-2; 7 bases map to TRBD1. The CDR3 runs to 13 residues. Germline values: CDR1 SNHLY, CDR2 FYNNEI. Trimming removed 6 bases from V and 4 bases from J; junction bases left unmatched: 5. CDR3 in amino acids: CASSEGQFYGYTF. For the CDR3, the DNA is TGTGCCAGCAGCGAGGGACAGTTCTATGGCTACACCTTC.

Turning to this clone: The same CDR3 is also encoded by other DNA sequences in this sample. This sequence joins TRBV5-1 and TRBJ2-3; D remains ambiguous. V lost 1 base and J lost 6, with 3 bases in between. The CDR3 is 11 residues long. In germline, CDR1 is SGHRS, CDR2 YFSETQ. DNA for the CDR3: TGCGCCAGCAGCTTGACGGATACGCAGTATTTT. Translated: CASSLTDTQYF.

V and J are TRBV18 and TRBJ2-3; TRBD2 is a possible D gene (6 bases). Trimming left V 3 bases short and J 2 bases short, with 9 bases between. Germline V gene data show CDR1 as KGHSH and CDR2 as LQKENI. The CDR3 is 14 residues long. As DNA, the CDR3 is TGTGCCAGCTCACCCGGGAGAGACACAGATACGCAGTATTTT. Translated, it gives CASSPGRDTDTQYF.

The chain employs TRBV7-9 and TRBJ1-1, with D perhaps TRBD1 (6 bases). CDR1 and CDR2 from the germline V gene are SEHNR and FQNEAQ (reference sequence). The CDR3 has 15 residues. Deletions cut 3 bases from V and 2 bases from J, with 13 bases between. CDR3 coding DNA: TGTGCCAGCAGCTTTACAGGGAGAGGAAACACTGAAGCTTTCTTT. This gives the protein CASSFTGRGNTEAFF.

The V gene is TRBV11-3, the J gene TRBJ1-6; D uncertain. The germline V and J ends were trimmed by 0 bases and 0 bases, with 3 bases remaining between them. CDR1 is SGHNT and CDR2 is YENEEA in the germline V gene. The CDR3 runs to 15 residues. The CDR3 DNA reads as TGTGCCAGCAGCTTAGACAGCTCCTATAATTCACCCCTCCACTTT. It codes for CASSLDSSYNSPLHF.

The chain has TRBV12-2 and TRBJ1-4; TRBD1 is the table's D call, not checked against the DNA. TRBV12-2 is reported as a pseudogene. CDR3 length equals 18 residues. The CDR3 sequence is CASRAFPRAQGDNEKLFF. The DNA of the CDR3 is TGTGCAAGTCGTGCATTCCCCCGGGCCCAAGGGGATAATGAAAAACTGTTTTTT.

The chain links TRBV7-3 to TRBJ2-3; possibly TRBD2 for D (5 bases). V was shortened by 6 bases and J by 2 bases, with 15 bases between the two germline ends. CDR3 length: 15 residues. Germline V gives CDR1 SGHTA, CDR2 FQGTGA. DNA for the CDR3: TGTGCCAGCAGTATTTCTGGACTGTTCACAGATACGCAGTATTTT. This encodes CASSISGLFTDTQYF.

V and J are TRBV7-6 and TRBJ2-5, with a weak D call TRBD2 (5 bases). V was trimmed by 2 bases and J by 1 base, leaving 8 bases between them. The germline CDR1 and CDR2 sequences are SGHVS and FNYEAQ. The CDR3 is 14 residues long. DNA for the CDR3: TGTGCCAGCAGCTTACTCGGGATCCAAGAGACCCAGTACTTC. It is translated as CASSLLGIQETQYF.

This chain connects TRBV19 to TRBJ1-5, with D possibly matching TRBD1 (6 bases). The CDR3 consists of 17 residues. Germline V gene data show CDR1 as LNHDA and CDR2 as SQIVND (reference sequence). Trimming removed 9 bases at V and 2 bases at J, with 23 bases between. In DNA form, the CDR3 reads TGTGCCAGGAGGGAGGGGGGTAGGTGTGACGGCAATCAGCCCCAGCATTTT. This encodes CARREGGRCDGNQPQHF.

The rearrangement joins TRBV5-1 to TRBJ1-2, with 7 bases fitting TRBD1. This CDR3 is built from 13 residues. Germline V gene sequence: CDR1 SGHRS, CDR2 YFSETQ. V lost 5 bases to trimming and J lost 2 bases; unmatched junction nucleotides: 3. The CDR3 loop reads CASRPGQNYGYTF. The CDR3 coding sequence is TGCGCCAGCAGACCGGGACAGAACTATGGCTACACCTTC. Together with reference TRBV5-1 and TRBJ1-2, the CDR3 gives the full variable domain: KAGVTQTPRYLIKTRGQQVTLSCSPISGHRSVSWYQQTPGQGLQFLFEYFSETQRNKGNFPGRFSGRQFSNSRSEMNVSTLELGDSALYLCASRPGQNYGYTFGSGTRLTVV.

This clone came up once. This chain uses TRBV6-1 with TRBJ2-3; TRBD2 matches at 14 bases. CDR3 length: 14 residues. V gave up 7 bases and J gave up 4 bases; unmatched junction bases: 1. The germline gives CDR1 MNHNS, CDR2 SASEGT. CDR3 in amino acids: CASKTSGGADTQYF. In nucleotides, the CDR3 is TGTGCCAGCAAGACTAGCGGGGGGGCAGATACGCAGTATTTT.

The chain combines TRBV6-1 with TRBJ2-7; TRBD1 might be the D (8 bases). V lost 6 bases, J lost 3 bases, and 15 bases lay in between. Germline-derived CDR1 and CDR2 are MNHNS and SASEGT. The CDR3 totals 14 residues. CDR3 nucleotides: TGTGCCAGCAGGACAGGGGAGGGCTACTACGAGCAGTACTTC. This codes for CASRTGEGYYEQYF.

This chain uses TRBV4-2 with TRBJ2-4; TRBD1 aligns across 7 bases. The CDR3 extends over 14 amino acids. The germline CDR1 and CDR2 sequences are LGHNA and YNFKEQ. With 0 bases clipped from V and 8 bases from J, the junction kept 4 bases outside the gene matches. The CDR3 protein is CASSQEAGGHIQYF. The CDR3, as DNA: TGTGCCAGCAGCCAAGAGGCAGGGGGACACATTCAGTACTTC.